This T cell receptor beta chain comes out of a study of cytomegalovirus exposure and HLA in healthy donors. Study background: As an earlier analysis found, about 190 million T cells yielded about 120 million unique TCR beta sequences. Among the roughly 430 genotyped donors, more than 70% were placed in the Caucasian-associated ancestry cluster. Study conclusions and caveats: CMV serostatus was the sole immune exposure data available. Being indistinguishable, some V segments were excluded, TRBV6-2 and TRBV6-3 among them.

The V and J ends lost 4 bases and 1 base respectively, with 16 bases between them. The germline V gene has CDR1 ENHRY and CDR2 SYGVKD. The CDR3 runs to 16 residues. The primer mix had 60 Vbeta and 13 Jbeta primers. This table comes from immunoSEQ multiplex PCR, and its TCRdb copy is limited to in-frame clones, with some not included. The sample carries tens of thousands of clones, almost 80% recorded once. This clone has a single count. Its cognate antigen is unknown. Sequences were obtained from PBMCs. The sequence was collected from a middle-aged woman in good health and CMV-seropositive. This chain links TRBV10-3 with TRBJ2-5; no clear D. The CDR3 here is CAISGDLTLSQETQYF. The CDR3 DNA sequence: TGTGCCATCAGTGGCGATCTAACTCTTTCCCAAGAGACCCAGTACTTC.